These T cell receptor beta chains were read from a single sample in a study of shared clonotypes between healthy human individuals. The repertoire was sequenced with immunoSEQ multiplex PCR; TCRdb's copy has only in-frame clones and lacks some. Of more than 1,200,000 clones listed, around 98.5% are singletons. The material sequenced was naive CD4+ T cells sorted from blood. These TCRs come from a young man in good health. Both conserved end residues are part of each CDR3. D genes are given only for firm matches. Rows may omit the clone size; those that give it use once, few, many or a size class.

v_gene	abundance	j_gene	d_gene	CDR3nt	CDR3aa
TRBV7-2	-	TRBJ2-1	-	TGTGCCAGCAGCTTATCCTCCGCGTACAATGAGCAGTTCTTC	CASSLSSAYNEQFF
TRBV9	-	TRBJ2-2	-	TGTGCCAGCAGCGTAGGCGTAACCGGGGAGCTGTTTTTT	CASSVGVTGELFF
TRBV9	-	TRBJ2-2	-	TGTGCCAGCAGCGTAAGAGCAATGGACACCGGGGAGCTGTTTTTT	CASSVRAMDTGELFF
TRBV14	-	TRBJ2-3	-	TGTGCCAGCAGCCAAGACACGAACTTTAGGCTAGATACGCAGTATTTT	CASSQDTNFRLDTQYF
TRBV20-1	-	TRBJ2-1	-	TGCAGTGCTACTAGGGGGAATGAGCAGTTCTTC	CSATRGNEQFF
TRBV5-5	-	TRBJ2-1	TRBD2	TGTGCCAGCAGCCCCATCGGACTAGCGACCTACAATGAGCAGTTCTTC	CASSPIGLATYNEQFF
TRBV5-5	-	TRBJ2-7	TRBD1	TGTGCCAGCAGCTTGGGGGACAGACTTAGTGCAAGGACCTACGAGCAGTACTTC	CASSLGDRLSARTYEQYF
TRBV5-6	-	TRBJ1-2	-	TGTGCCAGCAGCTTCGACCCCCGGGGAAGTATCGGCTACACCTTC	CASSFDPRGSIGYTF
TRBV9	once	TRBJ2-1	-	TGTGCCAGCGGCACGGGGGACTACAATGAGCAGTTCTTC	CASGTGDYNEQFF
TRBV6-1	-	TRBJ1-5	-	TGTGCCAGCAGCGACAGGAGCTATAGCAATCAGCCCCAGCATTTT	CASSDRSYSNQPQHF